This TCR beta chain was identified in a study of shared clonotypes between healthy human individuals. Study results and caveats: Generation of non-shared clonotypes was less probable than generation of clonotypes shared by all four donors.

With respect to this clone: Its matching antigen is unknown.

Generated by immunoSEQ multiplex PCR, the TCRdb table keeps only in-frame clones and is missing some. This sample yields about 730,000 clones, of which roughly 72% are seen a single time; more than 1.5% belongs to the top ten. The receptor was isolated from a woman in her thirties in good health. The sequenced sample consisted of memory CD4+ T cells sorted from blood. Subset meaning: CD45RA-negative fraction.

In DNA, the CDR3 is TGTGCCAGCACCTTGGGACAGGGGGGGTACGAGCAGTACTTC. Amino acid sequence: CASTLGQGGYEQYF. The V gene is TRBV28, the J gene TRBJ2-7; TRBD1 agrees at 11 bases. V dropped 7 bases and J dropped 4; count of bases not matched to a gene: 6. From germline, CDR1 is MDHEN and CDR2 SYDVKM. This CDR3 is 14 amino acids long.